Ten or more counts support the clone carrying this TCR beta chain. Its antigen is not known. In the authors' workflow: Sequenced samples showed a median of approximately 100,000 TCRs each, with counts running from around 25,000 to 690,000. TCRdb fed the 5' RACE reads into MiXCR, producing one record per CDR3 protein. The V and J calls come from TCRdb's annotation, not from the publication. This table has approximately 81,000 distinct CDR3 sequences, roughly 7.7% appearing once. The data are from a study of human T cells and chemical hapten exposure. Study-wide points: Among TCRs, those above 1 in 1000 frequency were unaffected by DPC sensitization.

Whole blood that had not been fractionated was the source of extracted total RNA. The V gene's germline CDR1 is WSHSY and CDR2 SAAADI. V shed 1 base and J 4 bases; nucleotides not matched to a gene: 5. The CDR3 is 15 residues long. The chain links TRBV10-2 to TRBJ1-1; 8 nucleotides match TRBD1. This TCR was recovered from a male donor in good health. CDR3 protein: CASSELTGVFTEAFF. The CDR3 bases are TGCGCCAGCAGTGAGTTGACAGGGGTGTTCACTGAAGCTTTCTTT.